A selection of T cell receptor beta chains follows, all from one sample in a study of T cells in Graves' hyperthyroidism and ophthalmopathy. TCRdb recomputed calls from the multiplex PCR reads with MiXCR, one row per CDR3 protein. This table holds some 700,000 distinct CDR3 sequences, 17% found once. The material sequenced was blood. The origin of the receptors is a man aged 50-59 years with Graves' hyperthyroidism. The CDR3 runs from the conserved cysteine through the conserved F or W. The D gene is left open where the match is weak. Some rows have no size entry. The others give once, few or many, or a class for an expanded clone.

J: TRBJ2-5; D: NA; size: once; V: TRBV12-3/TRBV12-4; CDR3: CASSLRETGMETQYF; DNA: TGTGCCAGCAGTTTACGGGAGACAGGGATGGAGACCCAGTACTTC
J: TRBJ1-1; D: NA; size: few; V: TRBV29-1; CDR3: CSVEPTANTEAFF; DNA: TGCAGCGTTGAACCGACAGCTAACACTGAAGCTTTCTTT
J: TRBJ2-2; D: NA; size: NA; V: TRBV7-3; CDR3: CASSLTVGGSGELFF; DNA: TGTGCCAGCAGCTTAACGGTGGGGGGAAGCGGGGAGCTGTTTTTT
J: TRBJ2-5; D: TRBD1; size: NA; V: TRBV7-9; CDR3: CASSLLRGQNQETQYF; DNA: TGTGCCAGCAGCTTACTCCGGGGACAGAACCAAGAGACCCAGTACTTC
J: TRBJ2-3; D: TRBD2; size: many; V: TRBV27; CDR3: CASSYHGLAPLTDTQYF; DNA: TGTGCCAGCAGTTACCATGGACTAGCACCCCTCACAGATACGCAGTATTTT
J: TRBJ2-5; D: TRBD1; size: many; V: TRBV11-2; CDR3: CASTGQGVGETQYF; DNA: TGTGCCAGCACGGGACAGGGGGTGGGGGAGACCCAGTACTTC
J: TRBJ2-6; D: NA; size: few; V: TRBV30; CDR3: CACSGSGANVLTF; DNA: TGTGCCTGTTCCGGTTCTGGGGCCAACGTCCTGACTTTC
J: TRBJ2-7; D: NA; size: many; V: TRBV28; CDR3: CASSFGYSYEQYF; DNA: TGTGCCAGCAGTTTCGGCTATTCGTACGAGCAGTACTTC
J: TRBJ2-5; D: NA; size: many; V: TRBV11-2; CDR3: CASSLDLDREGQETQYF; DNA: TGTGCCAGCAGCTTAGACTTGGACAGAGAGGGGCAAGAGACCCAGTACTTC
J: TRBJ2-2; D: NA; size: few; V: TRBV4-1; CDR3: CASSHFGTQGRGTGELFF; DNA: TGCGCCAGCAGCCACTTCGGGACACAAGGGCGCGGCACCGGGGAGCTGTTTTTT
J: TRBJ2-5; D: NA; size: NA; V: TRBV10-3; CDR3: CAISARQAVQETQYF; DNA: TGTGCCATCAGTGCAAGACAGGCCGTACAAGAGACCCAGTACTTC
J: TRBJ2-1; D: NA; size: NA; V: TRBV20-1; CDR3: CSARLYGNEQFF; DNA: TGCAGTGCTAGATTGTACGGGAATGAGCAGTTCTTC
J: TRBJ2-7; D: NA; size: NA; V: TRBV5-4; CDR3: CASSLSWGTYEQYF; DNA: TGTGCCAGCAGCTTGTCGTGGGGGACCTACGAGCAGTACTTC
J: TRBJ1-2; D: TRBD1; size: many; V: TRBV30; CDR3: CACPRSLGQGGGYTF; DNA: TGTGCCTGCCCTCGGAGCTTGGGACAGGGTGGGGGCTACACCTTC
J: TRBJ2-7; D: TRBD2; size: many; V: TRBV12-3/TRBV12-4; CDR3: CASSPRGGAGARREQYF; DNA: TGTGCCAGCAGTCCCCGGGGGGGGGCGGGAGCGAGGCGCGAGCAGTACTTC
J: TRBJ2-4; D: NA; size: few; V: TRBV29-1; CDR3: CSVGFRRGFGNIQYF; DNA: TGCAGCGTTGGCTTTCGGCGAGGGTTTGGAAACATTCAGTACTTC